A few counts support the clone carrying this T cell receptor (beta chain). This record comes from a study of blood T cell repertoires in COVID-19. The repertoire was sequenced with immunoSEQ multiplex PCR; TCRdb's copy has only in-frame clones and lacks some. The sample lists 150,000 to 200,000 clones, 86% seen once, with approximately 10% in the top ten. The sample was peripheral blood. The sequence derives from a woman aged 55-70 years with COVID-19, enrolled during active disease.

CDR3 loop: CASSYRDRVFEQYF. As DNA, the CDR3 is TGTGCCAGCAGTTACCGGGACAGGGTCTTCGAGCAGTACTTC. This rearrangement joins TRBV6-5 to TRBJ2-7; the match to TRBD1 covers 9 bases. The CDR3 totals 14 residues. Germline-derived CDR1 and CDR2 are MNHEY and SVGAGI. V shed 2 bases, J shed 6 bases, and the junction held 5 bases outside the gene matches.